The source of this T cell receptor (beta chain) is a study of T cells in Graves' hyperthyroidism and ophthalmopathy. Calling Graves' hyperthyroidism stable meant ophthalmopathy did not progress within 18 months. This clonotype has a handful of counts. From germline, CDR1 is SGHRS and CDR2 YFSETQ. V lost 4 bases and J lost 1, with 11 bases in between. There are 14 residues in the CDR3. Amplified regions were TCR beta CDR3 sequences from RNA transcripts. First-round RT-PCR targeting the TCR CDR3 was performed with the HTBI primer set. One entry per CDR3 protein results from TCRdb running MiXCR on the multiplex PCR reads. The sample records 550,000 to 650,000 distinct CDR3 sequences, 14% being singletons.

The chain employs TRBV5-1 and TRBJ2-5; weak D call: TRBD1 (5 bases). Source material: blood. This receptor was identified in a woman between 40 and 50 years old with Graves' hyperthyroidism. The CDR3 sequence: CASSLDRPQETQYF. The CDR3, as DNA: TGCGCCAGCAGCCTCGACAGACCCCAAGAGACCCAGTACTTC.